A single sample gave rise to the 15 T cell receptor beta chains below, sequenced in a study of somatic mutations in cytotoxic T cells in rheumatoid arthritis. Generated by immunoSEQ multiplex PCR, the TCRdb table keeps only in-frame clones and is missing some. Of roughly 16,000 clones in the sample, approximately 80% were seen once. The specimen sequenced was CD8+ T cells sorted from blood. Receptors were obtained from an adult with rheumatoid arthritis.

The rearrangement joins TRBV6-6 to TRBJ1-1; D call uncertain. The CDR3 totals 11 residues. Germline V gene lookup returns CDR1 MNHNY and CDR2 SVGAGI (reference sequence). V dropped 5 bases and J dropped 6 bases, with 7 bases sitting between them. CDR3 loop: CASSRRAEAFF. Here the CDR3 DNA reads TGTGCCAGCAGTCGACGGGCTGAAGCTTTCTTT.

About this clone itself: At one boundary the junction diverges from the germline segment, which might be a read error. The chain couples TRBV28 to TRBJ2-1; 7 bases are a match to TRBD1. CDR1 is MDHEN and CDR2 is SYDVKM in the germline V gene. CDR3 size: 14 residues. CDR3 sequence (DNA): TGTGCCAGCAGGTACAGGGGTTCCTGCAATGAGCAGTTCTTC. As protein: CASRYRGSCNEQFF.

The chain couples TRBV4-1 to TRBJ1-2; D unresolved. The V end lost 0 bases, the J end lost 4 bases, and 6 bases lay between the germline ends. The CDR3 is 13 residues long. Germline V lookup: CDR1 MGHRA, CDR2 YSYEKL. The CDR3 bases are TGCGCCAGCAGCCAAGATAAGGGCTATGGCTACACCTTC. Amino acid sequence: CASSQDKGYGYTF.

This rearrangement joins TRBV19 to TRBJ1-2, with 8 bases lining up with TRBD1. Germline V gene lookup returns CDR1 LNHDA and CDR2 SQIVND (reference sequence). V was clipped by 7 bases and J by 4 bases; unmatched bases: 2. The CDR3 sequence is 12 residues long. CDR3 residues: CASTTGGYGYTF. The CDR3 coding sequence is TGTGCCAGTACTACAGGGGGCTATGGCTACACCTTC.

This clone was found once. V and J are TRBV4-1 and TRBJ2-6; D gene ambiguous. The CDR3 length is 12 residues. The germline V and J ends were trimmed by 11 bases and 2 bases, with 7 bases remaining between them. Looked up from germline, CDR1 is MGHRA and CDR2 is YSYEKL. The CDR3 is CASQAGANVLTF. The CDR3 DNA reads as TGCGCCTCCCAAGCTGGGGCCAACGTCCTGACTTTC.

J is TRBJ2-2 and V is TRBV5-1; 12 nucleotides match TRBD2. Germline V lookup: CDR1 SGHRS, CDR2 YFSETQ. J gave up 1 base and V 4 bases, and 8 bases lay outside the gene matches. This CDR3 comprises 18 residues. CDR3 protein: CASSPVPTSGGNTGELFF. The DNA of the CDR3 is TGCGCCAGCAGCCCTGTCCCGACTAGCGGGGGGAACACCGGGGAGCTGTTTTTT.

The gene calls are TRBV6-6 and TRBJ1-2; 9 bases match TRBD1. The CDR3 sequence is 15 residues long. V dropped 6 bases and J dropped 6; count of bases not matched to a gene: 11. The germline V gene encodes CDR1 MNHNY and CDR2 SVGAGI (reference sequence). The CDR3 coding sequence is TGTGCCAGCAGCCCCGGGACAGGGAGCAGAAATGGCTACACCTTC. Translating gives CASSPGTGSRNGYTF.

The chain has TRBV5-1 and TRBJ2-7; D not resolved. The V gene's germline CDR1 is SGHRS and CDR2 YFSETQ. V was cut by 4 bases and J by 2 bases, with 10 bases left in between. The CDR3 has 13 amino acids. CDR3: CASSPTSAYEQYF. The CDR3 nucleotides read TGCGCCAGCAGCCCCACATCCGCCTACGAGCAGTACTTC.

This chain connects TRBV6-5 to TRBJ2-2, with no clear D. The CDR3 contains 16 residues. V lost 0 bases, J lost 5 bases, and 13 bases lay in between. The germline V gene has CDR1 MNHEY and CDR2 SVGAGI. This CDR3 is CASSYSPGEGTGELFF. The CDR3 DNA follows: TGTGCCAGCAGTTACTCGCCTGGCGAAGGTACCGGGGAGCTGTTTTTT.

The chain has TRBV19 and TRBJ1-4, with TRBD1 matching 8 bases. In germline, CDR1 is LNHDA, CDR2 SQIVND (reference sequence). J was trimmed by 8 bases and V by 4 bases; bases with no gene match: 9. The CDR3 contains 15 residues. The CDR3 coding sequence is TGTGCCAGTAGTAAAGGGACAGGTAGAAGAGAAAAACTGTTTTTT. It yields the protein CASSKGTGRREKLFF.

The chain employs TRBV5-6 and TRBJ1-2; the D is unclear. V was trimmed by 2 bases and J by 4 bases, leaving 6 bases between them. Germline CDR1 and CDR2: SGHDT and YYEEEE. The CDR3 has 12 amino acids. In nucleotides, the CDR3 is TGTGCCAGCAGCTTTACCGTCTATGGCTACACCTTC. It specifies CASSFTVYGYTF.

The chain employs TRBV19 and TRBJ2-5; 12 bases map to TRBD1. Unmatched junction bases numbered 8, after V lost 4 bases and J lost 5 bases. The CDR3 contains 16 residues. Germline CDR1 is LNHDA and CDR2 is SQIVND (reference sequence). Written as DNA, the CDR3 is TGTGCCAGTAGTACTCGGGACAGGGGGCTTGGGGAGACCCAGTACTTC. Residues: CASSTRDRGLGETQYF.

The rearrangement uses TRBV7-9 and TRBJ2-3, with D unclear. Germline assignment: CDR1 SEHNR and CDR2 FQNEAQ (reference sequence). The CDR3 runs 11 residues. V was shortened by 3 bases and J by 5 bases, with 3 bases between the two germline ends. CDR3 DNA: TGTGCCAGCAGCTTGAAAGATACGCAGTATTTT. Translation gives CASSLKDTQYF.

J is TRBJ2-7 and V is TRBV28; maybe TRBD2 (5 bases). The CDR3 sequence is 13 residues long. In germline, CDR1 is MDHEN, CDR2 SYDVKM. The V end was cut by 4 bases, the J end by 3 bases, with 10 bases between. The CDR3 sequence is CASSSPRGYEQYV. Here the CDR3 DNA reads TGTGCCAGCAGTTCCCCCCGGGGCTACGAGCAGTACGTC.

The V gene is TRBV25-1, the J gene TRBJ1-6; no definite D call. The V and J ends lost 6 bases and 14 bases respectively, with 17 bases between them. Germline V gene sequence: CDR1 MGHDK, CDR2 SYGVNS. This CDR3 comprises 13 residues. The CDR3 DNA follows: TGTGCCAGCAGGGTGGGAGACGGCGGTTCCCTCCACTTT. It translates to CASRVGDGGSLHF.